These 10 T cell receptor beta chains share one sample of origin, sequenced in a study of blood T cells in healthy people across ages. A second about 6 to 12 cycle PCR used barcoded and J-beta primers. One entry per CDR3 protein, called by TCRdb with MiXCR from the 5' RACE reads. Altogether about 830,000 distinct CDR3 sequences are present, about 59% being singletons, with the ten largest covering roughly a quarter. Sequencing was performed on blood. The receptors derive from a man under 40 in good health.

This clonotype turned up a few times. The J gene is TRBJ2-1, the V gene TRBV7-3, with TRBD2 matching 8 bases. V lost 1 base and J lost 6; bases outside the gene matches: 8. Germline V gives CDR1 SGHTA, CDR2 FQGTGA. The CDR3 runs 16 residues. The CDR3 loop reads CASSLNSGEKFNEQFF. For the CDR3, the DNA is TGTGCCAGCAGCTTAAATAGCGGGGAAAAATTCAATGAGCAGTTCTTC.

This clonotype was seen a handful of times. This chain joins TRBV2 and TRBJ1-2; 7 nucleotides line up with TRBD1. The CDR3 is 15 amino acids. Germline CDR1 reads SNHLY; CDR2 reads FYNNEI. Trimming removed 5 bases from V and 7 bases from J; junction bases left unmatched: 13. The CDR3 nucleotides read TGTGCCAGCAGTACCCCGGACAGGTTGGGTAGTGGCTACACCTTC. Translating it yields CASSTPDRLGSGYTF.

CDR3 nucleotide sequence: TGTGCCAGCAGTGCCCAGAGGGGGGCGAGCACAGATACGCAGTATTTT. Its translation: CASSAQRGASTDTQYF. The chain uses TRBV6-1 and TRBJ2-3; D possibly uses TRBD1 or TRBD2 (6 bases each). This CDR3 spans 16 amino acids. Germline CDR1 reads MNHNS; CDR2 reads SASEGT. The V end was cut by 4 bases, the J end by 0 bases, with 14 bases between.

The CDR3, as DNA: TGTGCCAGCAGTTGGGGTTACACTATTCTCGAGCAGTACTTC. It yields the protein CASSWGYTILEQYF. The chain recombines TRBV6-2 or TRBV6-3 with TRBJ2-5; D uncertain. The J call may be wrong; the DNA end is better matched by TRBJ2-7. The CDR3 totals 14 residues. Germline-derived CDR1 and CDR2 are MNHEY and SVGEGT.

This sequence joins TRBV6-2 or TRBV6-3 and TRBJ2-4, with unresolved D. The closer fit of TRBJ2-5 to the DNA end suggests the J call may be wrong. Germline assignment: CDR1 MNHEY and CDR2 SVGEGT. The CDR3 has 13 amino acids. The CDR3 nucleotides read TGTGCCAGCAGCCCCTGGGCTAGAGAGACCCAGTACTTC. It is translated as CASSPWARETQYF.

This chain joins TRBV7-2 and TRBJ1-1; 7 bases line up with TRBD1. This CDR3 comprises 15 residues. Germline lookup yields CDR1 SGHTA and CDR2 FQGNSA. The trim removed 3 bases at V and 1 base at J, leaving 5 bases unmatched. The DNA for the CDR3 is TGTGCCAGCAGCTTCCGGACAGGTCAGAACACTGAAGCTTTCTTT. It yields the protein CASSFRTGQNTEAFF. Looking up the rest from reference TRBV7-2 and TRBJ1-1 gives the full variable domain: GAGVSQSPSNKVTEKGKDVELRCDPISGHTALYWYRQSLGQGLEFLIYFQGNSAPDKSGLPSDRFSAERTGGSVSTLTIQRTQQEDSAVYLCASSFRTGQNTEAFFGQGTRLTVV.

This clonotype was seen a handful of times. DNA for the CDR3: TGTGCCAGCAGCAACGGGGGGCGGTGGACCTACGAGCAGTACTTC. This sequence encodes CASSNGGRWTYEQYF. This chain links TRBV12-3 or TRBV12-4 with TRBJ2-7, with a weak D call TRBD2 (7 bases). This CDR3 has 15 residues. V was trimmed by 6 bases and J by 2 bases, leaving 17 bases between them.

This clonotype occurred once. The CDR3 DNA reads TGTGCCACCAGCTTCACCGGGGAGCTGTTTTTT. It specifies CATSFTGELFF. The chain couples TRBV15 to TRBJ2-2; the D is unclear. Germline V lookup: CDR1 LNHNV, CDR2 YYDKDF (reference sequence). The V end lost 5 bases, the J end lost 4 bases, and 2 bases lay between the germline ends. The CDR3 consists of 11 residues. Based on the CDR3 plus reference TRBV15 and TRBJ2-2, the full variable domain is DAMVIQNPRYQVTQFGKPVTLSCSQTLNHNVMYWYQQKSSQAPKLLFHYYDKDFNNEADTPDNFQSRRPNTSFCFLDIRSPGLGDTAMYLCATSFTGELFFGEGSRLTVL.

V is TRBV5-1 and J is TRBJ1-2; D is perhaps TRBD1 (6 bases). Germline lookup yields CDR1 SGHRS and CDR2 YFSETQ. The CDR3 has 15 amino acids. Trimming stripped 6 bases from V and 3 bases from J, with 18 bases between. The CDR3 loop reads CASTLNGGRDYGYTF. Here the CDR3 DNA reads TGCGCCAGCACCCTAAATGGGGGGCGCGACTATGGCTACACCTTC.

The rearrangement uses TRBV7-9 and TRBJ2-2; 8 bases are a match to TRBD1. V was clipped by 7 bases and J by 0 bases; unmatched bases: 4. Germline lookup yields CDR1 SEHNR and CDR2 FQNEAQ (reference sequence). The CDR3 is 15 residues long. The CDR3, as DNA: TGTGCCAGCAACGAACAGGGGGCGAACACCGGGGAGCTGTTTTTT. It is translated as CASNEQGANTGELFF.